A selection of T cell receptor beta chains follows, all from one sample in a study of vaccination effects on CD4 cells after COVID-19. Their recognized antigens are unknown. Repertoires were generated with immunoSEQ multiplex PCR, while TCRdb's copy carries only in-frame clones and drops some. The sample includes 50,000 to 70,000 clones, under 80% seen only once; the top ten take roughly 23%. Here the sequenced sample was CD4+ T cells from PBMCs cultured without peptide, taken before COVID-19 vaccination. Every receptor here comes from a human donor who had a prior SARS-CoV-2 infection. Each CDR3 is given with its conserved first and last residue. A D gene is named only where the DNA matches it firmly. Rows give clone size only sometimes, using once, few, many, or a class for an expanded clone.

-	TRBD1	TRBV29-1	TRBJ2-3	TGCAGCGGGGGACAGGGTAGCGATACGCAGTATTTT	CSGGQGSDTQYF
-	-	TRBV2	TRBJ2-7	TGTGCCAGCAGTGATAGGGGAGGATTCTACGAGCAGTACTTC	CASSDRGGFYEQYF
-	-	TRBV4-2	TRBJ1-1	TGTGCCAGCAGCCAAGATGGCGGTCAGGGGAACACTGAAGCTTTCTTT	CASSQDGGQGNTEAFF
once	TRBD2	TRBV5-6	TRBJ2-2	TGTGCCAGCAGCTTTGGGACTAGCGGGGCCCACACCGGGGAGCTGTTTTTT	CASSFGTSGAHTGELFF
-	TRBD1	TRBV30	TRBJ2-2	TGTGCCTGGAGTTTGACAGGGGGCTACACCGGGGAGCTGTTTTTT	CAWSLTGGYTGELFF
-	-	TRBV5-1	TRBJ2-1	TGCGCCAGCAGCTTGGCCGGCGGACAGCTCTACAATGAGCAGTTCTTC	CASSLAGGQLYNEQFF
-	-	TRBV4-1	TRBJ1-5	TGCGCCAGCAGCCAATTGGTCAGGGGTGGACAGTTCAATCAGCCCCAGCATTTT	CASSQLVRGGQFNQPQHF
-	TRBD2	TRBV5-5	TRBJ2-1	TGTGCCAGCAGCTTGTTTTCTAGCGGGGGGGCTGGTGAGCAGTTCTTC	CASSLFSSGGAGEQFF
-	-	TRBV11-3	TRBJ2-7	TGTGCCAGCAGCTTAGCATATCTAGTAGAATACGAGCAGTACTTC	CASSLAYLVEYEQYF
few	-	TRBV18	TRBJ2-7	TGTGCCAGCTCACAAGACGCCTACGAGCAGTACTTC	CASSQDAYEQYF
-	-	TRBV10-3	TRBJ1-1	TGTGCCATCAGTGAGCCTGGGGCAGTGAACACTGAAGCTTTCTTT	CAISEPGAVNTEAFF
-	-	TRBV9	TRBJ2-1	TGTGCCAGCAGTGCCGGACGCATCGATGAGCAGTTCTTC	CASSAGRIDEQFF
many	-	TRBV5-1	TRBJ1-3	TGCGCCAGCAGCTTGGGGGGAAACACCATATATTTT	CASSLGGNTIYF
-	TRBD2	TRBV4-1	TRBJ2-3	TGCGCCAGCAGCCGCATGATACCACCGGGACTAGCGAGACTCACAGATACGCAGTATTTT	CASSRMIPPGLARLTDTQYF
-	-	TRBV19	TRBJ2-7	TGTGCCAGTAGTATCCGGGACAACTCCTACGAGCAGTACTTC	CASSIRDNSYEQYF
-	TRBD2	TRBV2	TRBJ2-3	TGTGCCAGCAGTATGACTAGCGGGGTATCAGATACGCAGTATTTT	CASSMTSGVSDTQYF
-	-	TRBV10-3	TRBJ1-1	TGTGCCATCAGGGCGAACACTGAAGCTTTCTTT	CAIRANTEAFF
few	-	TRBV7-3	TRBJ2-2	TGTGCCAGCAGCTTAGCTAGGAACACCGGGGAGCTGTTTTTT	CASSLARNTGELFF
-	TRBD1	TRBV7-8	TRBJ2-3	TGTGCCAGCAGCTTATTTGTGTTCGGGACAGCTAGCACAGATACGCAGTATTTT	CASSLFVFGTASTDTQYF
-	-	TRBV6-1	TRBJ2-1	TGTGCCAGCAGTGACCCTTGGCGGGGTTCCTACAATGAGCAGTTCTTC	CASSDPWRGSYNEQFF
-	-	TRBV4-1	TRBJ1-5	TGCGCCAGCAGCCAAGACGACAGGTTCGGTCAGCCCCAGCATTTT	CASSQDDRFGQPQHF
-	-	TRBV10-1	TRBJ1-6	TGCGCCAGCAGTTCGGACACGAGCTCCTATAATTCACCCCTCCACTTT	CASSSDTSSYNSPLHF
-	-	TRBV5-4	TRBJ2-3	TGTGCCAGCAGCTTGTTAGTTGGGGGAGGACCAGAGGATACGCAGTATTTT	CASSLLVGGGPEDTQYF
few	TRBD2	TRBV11-2	TRBJ2-1	TGTGCCAGCAGCTTAGGATCTAGCGGGTACTACAATGAGCAGTTCTTC	CASSLGSSGYYNEQFF